This note documents a single TCR beta chain sequence. Its target is not known. The sequenced patients had an expansion of CD8+CD57+ cells seen by flow cytometry. This sample is part of a study of CD8+CD57+ T cells in acquired aplastic anemia. Findings and caveats of the study: Statistical testing detected no significant gap in CD8+ Simpson's diversity between patients and controls. The study identified roughly 29 CD8+ CDR3 sequences shared by patients and controls.

Genomic DNA templated the TCR beta VDJ and CDR3 profiling. Each CDR3 protein is one row after TCRdb ran MiXCR on the reads. Counted here are 180,000 or so distinct CDR3 sequences, roughly 65% occurring once; the ten biggest clones make up approximately 40%. From germline, CDR1 is SGHVS and CDR2 FQNEAQ. Trimming stripped 1 base from V and 2 bases from J, with 9 bases between. The CDR3 totals 14 residues. The sample was sorted CD4+, CD8+, or CD8+CD57+ T cells (not recorded which) from PBMCs. The V gene is TRBV7-8, the J gene TRBJ2-7; D is undetermined. The sequence derives from a human donor with aplastic anemia. The CDR3 nucleotides read TGTGCCAGCAGCTTAGGTGGGCCTGCCTACGAGCAGTACTTC. Amino acid sequence: CASSLGGPAYEQYF.